These 3 T cell receptor beta chains were all obtained from the same sample, sequenced in a study of beta chain features in type 1 diabetes. The isolated RNA, all of it, was reverse transcribed, so expressed TCRB transcripts were what got sequenced. Profiled with immunoSEQ multiplex PCR; TCRdb holds only in-frame clones, not every one. This table holds about 250,000 clones, roughly a tenth found once. Findings and limits, study-wide: Moderate but significant shortening of TCRB CDR3s was recorded in all four CD4+ subsets from Type 1 diabetes patients.

These receptors lack a known antigen. Material for sequencing was naive CD4+ T cells from blood. The receptors stem from a man between 25 and 39 years old with type 1 diabetes.

The genes are TRBV18 and TRBJ1-6; D remains ambiguous. Germline lookup yields CDR1 KGHSH and CDR2 LQKENI. Deletions cut 3 bases from V and 0 bases from J, with 12 bases between. This CDR3 region has 17 residues. The CDR3 loop reads CASSPQPRSSYNSPLHF. Here the CDR3 DNA reads TGTGCCAGCTCACCTCAACCACGGAGCTCCTATAATTCACCCCTCCACTTT.

This chain joins TRBV4-3 and TRBJ1-1, with D possibly being TRBD1 (6 bases). V was cut by 0 bases and J by 5 bases, with 16 bases left in between. The CDR3 totals 16 residues. Germline V gene sequence: CDR1 LGHNA, CDR2 YSLEER. CDR3 in DNA: TGCGCCAGCAGCCAAGATAGTCAGGGGAGTGGGACTGAAGCTTTCTTT. Residues: CASSQDSQGSGTEAFF.

The chain carries TRBV7-2 and TRBJ2-3; no firm D call. Deletions cut 4 bases from V and 0 bases from J, with 11 bases between. The V gene's germline CDR1 is SGHTA and CDR2 FQGNSA. This CDR3 contains 15 residues. The CDR3 nucleotides read TGTGCCAGCAGCTCGAGATTTACTAGCACAGATACGCAGTATTTT. It yields the protein CASSSRFTSTDTQYF.